The 32 T cell receptor beta chains below were found in one sample sequenced in a study of shared clonotypes between healthy human individuals. Profiled with immunoSEQ multiplex PCR; TCRdb holds only in-frame clones, not every one. The top ten hold 0.13% of the sample, which has roughly 2.4 million clones, approximately 96% seen once. The source material was naive CD4+ T cells sorted from blood. Regarding subset: CD45RA+ positively selected. These receptor sequences come from a man younger than 30 in good health.

The chain is built from TRBV18 and TRBJ2-5; 11 positions match TRBD2. Germline-derived CDR1 and CDR2 are KGHSH and LQKENI. Trimming at V came to 8 bases and at J to 4 bases, leaving 12 bases not matched to a gene. The CDR3 loop spans 16 amino acids. As DNA, the CDR3 is TGTGCCAGCACCGGTTATTTAGCGGGAGGGTCAGAGACCCAGTACTTC. The encoded protein is CASTGYLAGGSETQYF.

The chain couples TRBV6-5 to TRBJ1-3; the match to TRBD1 covers 7 bases. Germline V gene sequence: CDR1 MNHEY, CDR2 SVGAGI. Trimming at V came to 4 bases and at J to 2 bases, leaving 5 bases not matched to a gene. The CDR3 is 15 residues long. Here the CDR3 reads CASSSDRVPGNTIYF. CDR3 in DNA: TGTGCCAGCAGTTCAGACAGGGTTCCTGGAAACACCATATATTTT.

This clone was detected only once. This CDR3 is also generated by other DNA sequences in the sample. V and J are TRBV6-1 and TRBJ2-7; no definite D call. This CDR3 spans 14 amino acids. CDR1 is MNHNS, CDR2 SASEGT, per germline. Trimming took off 0 bases at V and 1 base at J, with 7 bases between the two ends. This CDR3 is CASSEAGLSYEQYF. For the CDR3, the DNA is TGTGCCAGCAGTGAAGCGGGGTTATCCTACGAGCAGTACTTC.

The rearrangement uses TRBV28 and TRBJ2-4; 8 positions agree with TRBD2. The CDR3 spans 16 residues. V was pared by 6 bases and J by 0 bases, with 7 bases of the junction left unmatched. CDR1 MDHEN and CDR2 SYDVKM come from the germline V gene. CDR3 residues: CASRGAGAEAKNIQYF. DNA for the CDR3: TGTGCCAGCAGGGGAGCGGGGGCGGAAGCCAAAAACATTCAGTACTTC.

The chain is built from TRBV5-1 and TRBJ2-2; 10 positions agree with TRBD1. The CDR3 totals 15 residues. Germline loops: CDR1 SGHRS, CDR2 YFSETQ. V shed 0 bases, J shed 6 bases, and the junction held 2 bases outside the gene matches. CDR3 DNA: TGCGCCAGCAGCTTGGTCGGGACAGGGGCCGGGGAGCTGTTTTTT. Translation gives CASSLVGTGAGELFF.

The chain uses TRBV7-9 and TRBJ1-2, with D maybe TRBD1 (5 bases). V lost 5 bases, J lost 2 bases, and 12 bases lay in between. The CDR3 spans 14 residues. Germline V gene lookup returns CDR1 SEHNR and CDR2 FQNEAQ (reference sequence). CDR3 amino acids: CASSPKTANYGYTF. The CDR3 DNA follows: TGTGCCAGCAGCCCTAAGACAGCAAACTATGGCTACACCTTC.

This clone was seen a single time. CDR3 sequence: CASRPDSNEQFF. In DNA form, the CDR3 reads TGTGCCAGCAGACCGGACTCCAATGAGCAGTTCTTC. The chain joins TRBV27 to TRBJ2-1; D perhaps matches TRBD2 (5 bases). CDR3 length equals 12 residues. Germline CDR1 reads MNHEY; CDR2 reads SMNVEV (reference sequence). V was pared by 6 bases and J by 6 bases, with 9 bases between.

With respect to this clone: This specimen includes other DNA sequences encoding the same CDR3. In DNA form, the CDR3 reads TGTGCCAGCTCACCACGGCGGGACATGAACACTGAAGCTTTCTTT. Translation gives CASSPRRDMNTEAFF. The gene calls are TRBV18 and TRBJ1-1; possibly TRBD1 for D (6 bases). V lost 1 base and J 0 bases, leaving 9 bases between the germline ends. The CDR3 loop spans 15 amino acids. The germline V gene encodes CDR1 KGHSH and CDR2 LQKENI.

This sequence joins TRBV4-1 and TRBJ2-7; D unresolved. Trimming left V 2 bases short and J 5 bases short, with 19 bases between. This CDR3 comprises 16 residues. Per the germline V gene, CDR1 is MGHRA and CDR2 is YSYEKL. The CDR3 spells CASSQINPLPINEQYF. The CDR3 DNA sequence: TGCGCCAGCAGCCAAATTAATCCGTTACCAATAAACGAGCAGTACTTC.

This clone was picked up a small number of times. The rearrangement uses TRBV6-5 and TRBJ2-1; D uncertain. Trimming pared 2 bases from V and 10 bases from J, leaving 6 bases between. Germline V lookup: CDR1 MNHEY, CDR2 SVGAGI. CDR3 length: 11 residues. For the CDR3, the DNA is TGTGCCAGCAGTTACCAGTTAGAGCAGTTCTTC. This sequence encodes CASSYQLEQFF.

This clone was picked up one time. V and J are TRBV11-2 and TRBJ2-2, with 9 bases that match TRBD1. The V and J ends lost 5 bases and 6 bases, in that order; junction bases with no gene match: 10. Germline CDR1 reads SGHAT; CDR2 reads FQNNGV. The CDR3 has 16 residues. CDR3 nucleotides: TGTGCCAGCAGCCCTAAACTGGGACAGGGACCCGGGGAGCTGTTTTTT. This codes for CASSPKLGQGPGELFF.

Comments on this clone: Other nucleotide sequences in the sample specify the same CDR3. The chain links TRBV9 to TRBJ1-5; D not certain. The V end was cut by 0 bases, the J end by 7 bases, with 8 bases between. Germline CDR1 is SGDLS and CDR2 is YYNGEE. This CDR3 contains 13 residues. The CDR3 DNA follows: TGTGCCAGCAGCGTAGATGAGGGCCAGCCCCAGCATTTT. Translated: CASSVDEGQPQHF. Complete variable domain (other parts from reference TRBV9 and TRBJ1-5): DSGVTQTPKHLITATGQRVTLRCSPRSGDLSVYWYQQSLDQGLQFLIQYYNGEERAKGNILERFSAQQFPDLHSELNLSSLELGDSALYFCASSVDEGQPQHFGDGTRLSIL.

V and J are TRBV30 and TRBJ2-7; 8 nucleotides align to TRBD2. Trimming at V came to 5 bases and at J to 6 bases, leaving 15 bases not matched to a gene. CDR3 length: 15 amino acids. The V gene's germline CDR1 is GTSNPN and CDR2 SVGIG (reference sequence). The CDR3 DNA reads as TGTGCCTGGGGGAGGTCAGCGGGGGCATCGTCCGAGCAGTACTTC. Its protein is CAWGRSAGASSEQYF. Full variable domain (outside the CDR3, taken from reference TRBV30 and TRBJ2-7): SQTIHQWPATLVQPVGSPLSLECTVEGTSNPNLYWYRQAAGRGLQLLFYSVGIGQISSEVPQNLSASRPQDRQFILSSKKLLLSDSGFYLCAWGRSAGASSEQYFGPGTRLTVT.

This chain joins TRBV30 and TRBJ2-3; 7 bases map to TRBD2. Germline assignment: CDR1 GTSNPN and CDR2 SVGIG (reference sequence). This CDR3 comprises 13 residues. J was trimmed by 2 bases and V by 5 bases; bases with no gene match: 4. The CDR3 loop reads CAWSSGTTDTQYF. The CDR3 DNA sequence: TGTGCCTGGTCGAGCGGGACCACAGATACGCAGTATTTT.

This chain links TRBV5-1 with TRBJ2-1; D may be TRBD1 (7 bases). There are 13 residues in the CDR3. Germline assignment: CDR1 SGHRS and CDR2 YFSETQ. With 4 bases removed from V and 7 bases from J, the gap between germline ends came to 12 bases. CDR3 sequence: CASSGGGWNEQFF. The CDR3 region has the DNA TGCGCCAGCAGCGGAGGGGGCTGGAATGAGCAGTTCTTC.

The chain recombines TRBV13 with TRBJ1-5; D is ambiguous. CDR3 size: 14 residues. Germline loops: CDR1 PRHDT, CDR2 FYEKMQ (reference sequence). Trimming took 2 bases from V and 2 from J, leaving 7 bases between them. Here the CDR3 reads CASSLKGGNQPQHF. For the CDR3, the DNA is TGTGCCAGCAGCTTAAAAGGAGGCAATCAGCCCCAGCATTTT.

J is TRBJ1-5 and V is TRBV6-6; D unresolved. V shed 2 bases and J shed 5 bases, with 13 bases lying between them. Looked up from germline, CDR1 is MNHNY and CDR2 is SVGAGI (reference sequence). This CDR3 is built from 15 residues. The chain's CDR3 is CASSYEFTEDQPQHF. In nucleotides, the CDR3 is TGTGCCAGCAGTTACGAATTCACGGAGGATCAGCCCCAGCATTTT.

This chain links TRBV28 with TRBJ2-1; 9 bases line up with TRBD2. There are 13 residues in the CDR3. Germline CDR1 is MDHEN and CDR2 is SYDVKM. J was trimmed by 7 bases and V by 9 bases; bases with no gene match: 7. The DNA of the CDR3 is TGTGCCAGTCGTGGTGCGGGGGGGAATGAGCAGTTCTTC. The encoded protein is CASRGAGGNEQFF.

V is TRBV28 and J is TRBJ1-5, with 9 bases aligning to TRBD1. The CDR3 loop spans 17 amino acids. Germline assignment: CDR1 MDHEN and CDR2 SYDVKM. With V trimmed by 3 bases and J by 3 bases, 9 bases remained unmatched. The CDR3 nucleotides are TGTGCCAGCAGTTTCCTTCCCGGGACAGGGTTCAATCAGCCCCAGCATTTT. Translated, it gives CASSFLPGTGFNQPQHF.

The V and J genes are TRBV7-9 and TRBJ2-5; D gene ambiguous. This CDR3 has 15 amino acids. The germline V gene encodes CDR1 SEHNR and CDR2 FQNEAQ (reference sequence). V was pared by 5 bases and J by 2 bases, with 15 bases between. The CDR3 nucleotides are TGTGCCAGCAGCCCTTTGTTGGTCTTTCAAGAGACCCAGTACTTC. Protein sequence: CASSPLLVFQETQYF.

This sequence joins TRBV18 and TRBJ1-5; maybe TRBD1 (5 bases). V was shortened by 3 bases and J by 4 bases, with 13 bases between the two germline ends. Per germline, CDR1 KGHSH and CDR2 LQKENI. This CDR3 region has 15 residues. In nucleotides, the CDR3 is TGTGCCAGCTCACCGCTAAGGGGCCCTAATCAGCCCCAGCATTTT. Translating it yields CASSPLRGPNQPQHF.

The chain has TRBV15 and TRBJ1-4; 8 bases align to TRBD1. This CDR3 is 15 amino acids long. Looked up from germline, CDR1 is LNHNV and CDR2 is YYDKDF (reference sequence). V dropped 5 bases and J dropped 3; count of bases not matched to a gene: 5. The CDR3 sequence: CATSSLDRANEKLFF. The CDR3 DNA is TGTGCCACCAGCTCCTTGGACAGGGCTAATGAAAAACTGTTTTTT. Combining the CDR3 with reference TRBV15 and TRBJ1-4 gives the whole variable domain DAMVIQNPRYQVTQFGKPVTLSCSQTLNHNVMYWYQQKSSQAPKLLFHYYDKDFNNEADTPDNFQSRRPNTSFCFLDIRSPGLGDTAMYLCATSSLDRANEKLFFGSGTQLSVL.

The chain uses TRBV7-2 and TRBJ2-7; possible D gene TRBD2, 5 bases. V gave up 1 base and J gave up 3 bases, with 13 bases separating them. CDR1 is SGHTA and CDR2 is FQGNSA in the germline V gene. This CDR3 is 15 amino acids long. The CDR3: CASSLVGDIYYEQYF. In DNA, the CDR3 is TGTGCCAGCAGCTTAGTCGGGGATATTTACTACGAGCAGTACTTC.

The V and J genes are TRBV30 and TRBJ2-6, with 11 bases aligning to TRBD1. The germline CDR1 and CDR2 sequences are GTSNPN and SVGIG (reference sequence). CDR3 length equals 17 residues. The J segment lost 0 bases and the V segment lost 8 bases, leaving 9 bases of the junction unmatched. The CDR3: CAGAPGTGGSGANVLTF. The CDR3 nucleotides are TGTGCCGGAGCTCCCGGGACAGGGGGCTCTGGGGCCAACGTCCTGACTTTC.

The chain has TRBV4-3 and TRBJ2-1, with 7 positions matching TRBD1. Germline CDR1 reads LGHNA; CDR2 reads YSLEER. Trimming removed 0 bases from V and 4 bases from J; junction bases left unmatched: 3. CDR3 size: 15 residues. As DNA, the CDR3 is TGCGCCAGCAGCCAAGAACAGGGGCGATACAATGAGCAGTTCTTC. This codes for CASSQEQGRYNEQFF.

V and J are TRBV11-3 and TRBJ2-1; the D is unclear. V lost 1 base and J lost 6, with 10 bases in between. CDR3 length: 14 amino acids. Germline CDR1 is SGHNT and CDR2 is YENEEA. The CDR3 spells CASSLGSGFNEQFF. DNA of the CDR3: TGTGCCAGCAGCTTAGGGTCGGGCTTCAATGAGCAGTTCTTC.

J is TRBJ1-3 and V is TRBV18; D perhaps matches TRBD1 (5 bases). The CDR3 is 14 amino acids. Looked up from germline, CDR1 is KGHSH and CDR2 is LQKENI. Trimming took 4 bases from V and 2 from J, leaving 9 bases between them. Here the CDR3 DNA reads TGTGCCAGCTCACAGGGGAACACTGGAAACACCATATATTTT. Its translation: CASSQGNTGNTIYF.

About this clone: Other nucleotide sequences in the sample specify the same CDR3. The chain is built from TRBV7-9 and TRBJ2-1; D might be TRBD2 (5 bases). Germline values: CDR1 SEHNR, CDR2 FQNEAQ (reference sequence). The V and J ends lost 1 base and 4 bases respectively, with 8 bases between them. CDR3 length equals 14 residues. The CDR3 spells CASSLGGQYNEQFF. In nucleotides, the CDR3 is TGTGCCAGCAGCTTAGGAGGGCAGTACAATGAGCAGTTCTTC.

V gene TRBV2 combines with J gene TRBJ2-7; D remains unclear. This CDR3 spans 14 amino acids. Germline assignment: CDR1 SNHLY and CDR2 FYNNEI. The ends were cut back, 8 bases at V and 0 bases at J, with 14 bases in the middle. CDR3 in amino acids: CASVGLQVSYEQYF. CDR3 DNA: TGTGCCAGCGTCGGTCTTCAGGTCTCCTACGAGCAGTACTTC.

The V and J genes are TRBV7-9 and TRBJ2-7, with 7 nucleotides matching TRBD1. The CDR3 contains 14 residues. After removal of 4 bases from V and 2 bases from J, the junction contained 5 bases not matched to a gene. The germline CDR1 and CDR2 sequences are SEHNR and FQNEAQ (reference sequence). The CDR3 loop reads CASSSPGTAYEQYF. The CDR3 DNA sequence: TGTGCCAGCAGCTCTCCAGGGACAGCCTACGAGCAGTACTTC. The complete variable domain, with remaining parts taken from reference TRBV7-9 and TRBJ2-7, reads DTGVSQNPRHKITKRGQNVTFRCDPISEHNRLYWYRQTLGQGPEFLTYFQNEAQLEKSRLLSDRFSAERPKGSFSTLEIQRTEQGDSAMYLCASSSPGTAYEQYFGPGTRLTVT.

The chain has TRBV9 and TRBJ1-2; D is undetermined. CDR1 is SGDLS, CDR2 YYNGEE, per germline. The CDR3 has 13 amino acids. Trimming left V 3 bases short and J 2 bases short, with 8 bases between. The CDR3: CASSGSTNYGYTF. CDR3 DNA sequence: TGTGCCAGCAGCGGTAGTACGAACTATGGCTACACCTTC.

This rearrangement joins TRBV7-8 to TRBJ1-5, with D unresolved. Looked up from germline, CDR1 is SGHVS and CDR2 is FQNEAQ. Trimming took 2 bases from V and 0 from J, leaving 8 bases between them. CDR3 length: 15 amino acids. The CDR3 nucleotides are TGTGCCAGCAGCTTAAGTCAGTTTAGCAATCAGCCCCAGCATTTT. Translating it yields CASSLSQFSNQPQHF. Full variable domain (outside the CDR3, taken from reference TRBV7-8 and TRBJ1-5): GAGVSQSPRYKVAKRGQDVALRCDPISGHVSLFWYQQALGQGPEFLTYFQNEAQLDKSGLPSDRFFAERPEGSVSTLKIQRTQQEDSAVYLCASSLSQFSNQPQHFGDGTRLSIL.